The rows below give T cell receptor beta chains drawn from one sample of a study of blood T cell repertoires in COVID-19. Repertoires were generated with immunoSEQ multiplex PCR, while TCRdb's copy carries only in-frame clones and drops some. The profile shows about 350,000 clones, less than 90% of them singletons. Sequencing used PBMCs or T cells enriched from blood (not recorded which). These receptors all come from a woman aged 25-40 years who had recovered from COVID-19. CDR3s include the opening cysteine and the closing phenylalanine or tryptophan. The order of the fields is clone size, D gene, V gene, J gene, CDR3 DNA, CDR3 protein. The D gene is left open where the match is weak. Clone size is given for some rows only: seen once, a few or many times, or a class if the clone is expanded.

size: NA
D: TRBD1
V: TRBV3-1/TRBV3-2
J: TRBJ1-2
DNA: TGTGCCAGCAGCCAAGAAAGGGGACAGGGGACCCCTTGGGGCGGCTACACCTTC
CDR3: CASSQERGQGTPWGGYTF

size: NA
D: TRBD1
V: TRBV11-2
J: TRBJ2-3
DNA: TGTGCCAGCAGCTTCTGGACAGGGGGCGCGAGCACAGATACGCAGTATTTT
CDR3: CASSFWTGGASTDTQYF

size: NA
D: TRBD1
V: TRBV5-6
J: TRBJ1-1
DNA: TGTGCCAGCAGCTTGGTGGCAGGGGGCCATACTGAAGCTTTCTTT
CDR3: CASSLVAGGHTEAFF

size: NA
D: NA
V: TRBV10-3
J: TRBJ2-3
DNA: TGTGCCATCAGTGAGTTAACCGGGACTCCAACAGATACGCAGTATTTT
CDR3: CAISELTGTPTDTQYF

size: NA
D: TRBD2
V: TRBV18
J: TRBJ2-3
DNA: TGTGCCAGCTCACGAGGACTAGCGGGGGACACAGATACGCAGTATTTT
CDR3: CASSRGLAGDTDTQYF

size: NA
D: NA
V: TRBV4-1
J: TRBJ1-1
DNA: TGCGCCAGCAGCCAAGTTACAGGGAGGAACACTGAAGCTTTCTTT
CDR3: CASSQVTGRNTEAFF

size: NA
D: TRBD1
V: TRBV19
J: TRBJ2-7
DNA: TGTGCCAGTAGTTCCCGGGACAGGGAATGGGAGCAGTACTTC
CDR3: CASSSRDREWEQYF

size: NA
D: NA
V: TRBV5-1
J: TRBJ2-1
DNA: TGCGCCAGCAGCCCGGAGGGGGGGCTTGATGAGCAGTTCTTC
CDR3: CASSPEGGLDEQFF

size: NA
D: TRBD1
V: TRBV4-3
J: TRBJ1-5
DNA: TGCGCCAGCAGCCAGGGACAGGGAAATCAGCCCCAGCATTTT
CDR3: CASSQGQGNQPQHF

size: NA
D: TRBD1
V: TRBV5-1
J: TRBJ1-2
DNA: TGCGCCAGCAGCCCGGACAGGGACCCTAACTATGGCTACACCTTC
CDR3: CASSPDRDPNYGYTF

size: NA
D: NA
V: TRBV2
J: TRBJ2-3
DNA: TGTGCCAGCAGAGGGGGTGCAGATACGCAGTATTTT
CDR3: CASRGGADTQYF

size: NA
D: NA
V: TRBV5-8
J: TRBJ2-7
DNA: TGTGCCAGCAGCTTGTGGTTTACGGAGGGTAGTTCTTACGAGCAGTACTTC
CDR3: CASSLWFTEGSSYEQYF

size: NA
D: NA
V: TRBV11-2
J: TRBJ1-5
DNA: TGTGCCAGCAGCTTTGGAGGCCTCAATCAGCCCCAGCATTTT
CDR3: CASSFGGLNQPQHF

size: many
D: NA
V: TRBV28
J: TRBJ2-7
DNA: TGTGCCAGCAGTTCAATCGGGGTCCAAAACTACGAGCAGTACTTC
CDR3: CASSSIGVQNYEQYF

size: few
D: NA
V: TRBV6-5
J: TRBJ1-1
DNA: TGTGCCAGCAGTTACTCGGTGGCGAACACTGAAGCTTTCTTT
CDR3: CASSYSVANTEAFF

size: NA
D: TRBD1
V: TRBV10-1
J: TRBJ1-1
DNA: TGCGCCAGCAGTGAAGGGACAGGAACTGAAGCTTTCTTT
CDR3: CASSEGTGTEAFF

size: NA
D: NA
V: TRBV5-1
J: TRBJ1-1
DNA: TGCGCCAGCAGCTTGGGGGCGGGGGCCCCCGAAGCTTTCTTT
CDR3: CASSLGAGAPEAFF

size: NA
D: NA
V: TRBV19
J: TRBJ1-1
DNA: TGTGCCAGTAGTTTAAGACAAATGAACACTGAAGCTTTCTTT
CDR3: CASSLRQMNTEAFF

size: NA
D: NA
V: TRBV24-1
J: TRBJ1-4
DNA: TGTGCCACCAGTAAGGGGGGGAATGAAAAACTGTTTTTT
CDR3: CATSKGGNEKLFF

size: NA
D: TRBD2
V: TRBV7-9
J: TRBJ2-3
DNA: TGTGCCAGCAGCTTTACTCGGGGGGTGGCACGCGACTCAGATACGCAGTATTTT
CDR3: CASSFTRGVARDSDTQYF

size: NA
D: TRBD2
V: TRBV28
J: TRBJ2-1
DNA: TGTGCCAGCAGTTTATGGGCGGGGGGGCAAGATGAGCAGTTCTTC
CDR3: CASSLWAGGQDEQFF

size: NA
D: TRBD1
V: TRBV5-6
J: TRBJ1-4
DNA: TGTGCCAGCAGCCCCCGGACAGGGACCCGAAAACTGTTTTTT
CDR3: CASSPRTGTRKLFF

size: once
D: NA
V: TRBV2
J: TRBJ1-2
DNA: TGTGCCAGCAGCCCCAACCGCAGGGGAAACTATGGCTACACCTTC
CDR3: CASSPNRRGNYGYTF

size: NA
D: TRBD2
V: TRBV30
J: TRBJ2-7
DNA: TGTGCCTGGGATCCGGGGGGGTTCGAGCAGTACTTC
CDR3: CAWDPGGFEQYF

size: NA
D: TRBD1
V: TRBV19
J: TRBJ1-5
DNA: TGTGCCAGTAGTATAGCCGGGACAGGGGGCAATCAGCCCCAGCATTTT
CDR3: CASSIAGTGGNQPQHF

size: NA
D: NA
V: TRBV4-3
J: TRBJ2-5
DNA: TGCGCCAGCAGCCAAGATACGGAAGAGACCCAGTACTTC
CDR3: CASSQDTEETQYF

size: NA
D: TRBD2
V: TRBV27
J: TRBJ2-5
DNA: TGTGCCAGCAGTCCTTTTGCGGGGGGGCCGTTGTCCCCAGAGACCCAGTACTTC
CDR3: CASSPFAGGPLSPETQYF

size: NA
D: TRBD1
V: TRBV5-4
J: TRBJ1-3
DNA: TGTGCCAGCAGCCCGACAGGGTTAGCTGCTGGAAACACCATATATTTT
CDR3: CASSPTGLAAGNTIYF

size: NA
D: TRBD1
V: TRBV6-4
J: TRBJ2-3
DNA: TGTGCCAGCAGTCCTACGATAGGGGGCGGCACAGATACGCAGTATTTT
CDR3: CASSPTIGGGTDTQYF

size: NA
D: NA
V: TRBV10-2
J: TRBJ2-3
DNA: TGCGCCAGCAGTGACGGGATTCCCACAGATACGCAGTATTTT
CDR3: CASSDGIPTDTQYF